This is a list of T cell receptor beta chains from one sample in a study of technical replicates of blood from several donors. Measured with immunoSEQ multiplex PCR; TCRdb has only the in-frame clones, and not every one. The sample lists tens of thousands of clones, around 95% occurring once. Specimen: T cells isolated from PBMCs. These receptors were taken from a human donor in good health. The CDR3 runs from the conserved cysteine through the conserved F or W. A D gene is named only where the DNA matches it firmly. Expanded clones are given a class, and other clones once, few, many or no size at all.

cdr3_length: 12; v_call: TRBV19; j_call: TRBJ1-2; clone_size: .; d_call: .; cdr3_nt: TGTGCCACTGGACAGCCCCTGGGCGGCTACACCTTC; cdr3_aa: CATGQPLGGYTF
cdr3_length: 15; v_call: TRBV27; j_call: TRBJ1-1; clone_size: .; d_call: .; cdr3_nt: TGTGCCAGCAGTTTAATGTTTTCGGTGCGGACTGAAGCTTTCTTT; cdr3_aa: CASSLMFSVRTEAFF
cdr3_length: 15; v_call: TRBV7-9; j_call: TRBJ1-2; clone_size: .; d_call: .; cdr3_nt: TGTGCCAGCAGCCCCGGTGGTGTCGGGATCTATGACTACACCTTC; cdr3_aa: CASSPGGVGIYDYTF
cdr3_length: 16; v_call: TRBV27; j_call: TRBJ2-5; clone_size: .; d_call: TRBD2; cdr3_nt: TGTGCCAGCGGAACTGGACTAGCGGGAGATGGGGAGACCCAGTACTTC; cdr3_aa: CASGTGLAGDGETQYF
cdr3_length: 13; v_call: TRBV30; j_call: TRBJ2-7; clone_size: .; d_call: .; cdr3_nt: TGTGCCTGGAGTAACTTAAGCGGACAGGAGCAGTACTTC; cdr3_aa: CAWSNLSGQEQYF
cdr3_length: 14; v_call: TRBV6-5; j_call: TRBJ1-1; clone_size: few; d_call: .; cdr3_nt: TGTGCCAGCAGGGGGGGGGTCATGAACACTGAAGCTTTCTTT; cdr3_aa: CASRGGVMNTEAFF
cdr3_length: 14; v_call: TRBV2; j_call: TRBJ2-5; clone_size: .; d_call: TRBD1; cdr3_nt: TGTGCCAGCACTAGACAGGGGGCAGGAGAGACCCAGTACTTC; cdr3_aa: CASTRQGAGETQYF
cdr3_length: 14; v_call: TRBV10-1; j_call: TRBJ2-7; clone_size: .; d_call: TRBD1; cdr3_nt: TGCGCCAGCAGTGATTGGACAGGGTCGAACGAGCAGTACTTC; cdr3_aa: CASSDWTGSNEQYF
cdr3_length: 14; v_call: TRBV28; j_call: TRBJ2-5; clone_size: once; d_call: TRBD1; cdr3_nt: TGTGCCAGCAGTTTACAGGGACAGGTAGAGACCCAGTACTTC; cdr3_aa: CASSLQGQVETQYF
cdr3_length: 16; v_call: TRBV19; j_call: TRBJ1-2; clone_size: .; d_call: TRBD1; cdr3_nt: TGTGCCAGTAGTATAGACCAGGGACAGACTAACTATGGCTACACCTTC; cdr3_aa: CASSIDQGQTNYGYTF
cdr3_length: 14; v_call: TRBV7-3; j_call: TRBJ2-1; clone_size: .; d_call: TRBD1; cdr3_nt: TGTGCCAGCAGCTTAGGACAGGGCTACAATGAGCAGTTCTTC; cdr3_aa: CASSLGQGYNEQFF
cdr3_length: 14; v_call: TRBV19; j_call: TRBJ2-7; clone_size: .; d_call: TRBD2; cdr3_nt: TGTGCCAGTAGTATTACTAGCGGCTCCTACGAGCAGTACTTC; cdr3_aa: CASSITSGSYEQYF
cdr3_length: 12; v_call: TRBV25-1; j_call: TRBJ1-1; clone_size: few; d_call: .; cdr3_nt: TGTGCCAGCAGTGGATCACCCGGTGAAGCTTTCTTT; cdr3_aa: CASSGSPGEAFF
cdr3_length: 13; v_call: TRBV7-9; j_call: TRBJ2-2; clone_size: .; d_call: .; cdr3_nt: TGTGCCAGCAGCTTAGTTAGCACCGGGGAGCTGTTTTTT; cdr3_aa: CASSLVSTGELFF
cdr3_length: 13; v_call: TRBV5-5; j_call: TRBJ1-2; clone_size: .; d_call: .; cdr3_nt: TGTGCCAGCAGCTTCTCGAGAGACTATGGCTACACCTTC; cdr3_aa: CASSFSRDYGYTF
cdr3_length: 14; v_call: TRBV11-2; j_call: TRBJ1-1; clone_size: .; d_call: TRBD1; cdr3_nt: TGTGCCAGCAGCTGGGACAGGGGGCAGACTGAAGCTTTCTTT; cdr3_aa: CASSWDRGQTEAFF
cdr3_length: 13; v_call: TRBV19; j_call: TRBJ1-5; clone_size: .; d_call: .; cdr3_nt: TGTGCCAGTAGTATAGGGGAGGGAGGACCCCAGCATTTT; cdr3_aa: CASSIGEGGPQHF
cdr3_length: 15; v_call: TRBV5-1; j_call: TRBJ2-4; clone_size: few; d_call: .; cdr3_nt: TGCGCCAGCAGCTTGGATGCAGGGGTGAAAAACATTCAGTACTTC; cdr3_aa: CASSLDAGVKNIQYF
cdr3_length: 13; v_call: TRBV6-5; j_call: TRBJ1-2; clone_size: .; d_call: TRBD1; cdr3_nt: TGTGCCAGCAGCCTTGCTCAGGGGGGCGGCTACACCTTC; cdr3_aa: CASSLAQGGGYTF
cdr3_length: 15; v_call: TRBV28; j_call: TRBJ2-7; clone_size: .; d_call: .; cdr3_nt: TGTGCCAGCCTACTAGAGGACGAACCACCCTACGAGCAGTACTTC; cdr3_aa: CASLLEDEPPYEQYF
cdr3_length: 15; v_call: TRBV28; j_call: TRBJ1-4; clone_size: .; d_call: .; cdr3_nt: TGTGCCAGCAGCGAAAGAAGGGGCACTAATGAAAAACTGTTTTTT; cdr3_aa: CASSERRGTNEKLFF
cdr3_length: 16; v_call: TRBV12-1; j_call: TRBJ2-7; clone_size: .; d_call: .; cdr3_nt: TGTGCCAGCAGCGCTGTCGGCCTGCGGGGATCCTACGAGCAGTACTTC; cdr3_aa: CASSAVGLRGSYEQYF
cdr3_length: 13; v_call: TRBV7-6; j_call: TRBJ1-1; clone_size: .; d_call: TRBD1; cdr3_nt: TGTGCCAGCAGCTTGCCAGGGGGCGGTGAAGCTTTCTTT; cdr3_aa: CASSLPGGGEAFF
cdr3_length: 13; v_call: TRBV5-1; j_call: TRBJ1-2; clone_size: .; d_call: TRBD1; cdr3_nt: TGCGCCAGCAGCCGGGACAGCTACTATGGCTACACCTTC; cdr3_aa: CASSRDSYYGYTF
cdr3_length: 16; v_call: TRBV9; j_call: TRBJ2-2; clone_size: .; d_call: .; cdr3_nt: TGTGCCAGCAGCGTAGGATTAGGAGAGGAGAGCGGGGAGCTGTTTTTT; cdr3_aa: CASSVGLGEESGELFF
cdr3_length: 19; v_call: TRBV5-5; j_call: TRBJ2-7; clone_size: .; d_call: .; cdr3_nt: TGTGCCAGCAGCACGGCAGGGGGCAGGGCGGGAGGGCTGAGATACGAGCAGTACTTC; cdr3_aa: CASSTAGGRAGGLRYEQYF
cdr3_length: 15; v_call: TRBV27; j_call: TRBJ2-6; clone_size: .; d_call: TRBD1; cdr3_nt: TGTGCCAGCAGTTTGGACAGGCCCACCAAGGACGTCCTGACTTTC; cdr3_aa: CASSLDRPTKDVLTF
cdr3_length: 14; v_call: TRBV6-6; j_call: TRBJ1-1; clone_size: .; d_call: .; cdr3_nt: TGTGCCAGCAGTTTCGACGGGGAGAACACTGAAGCTTTCTTT; cdr3_aa: CASSFDGENTEAFF
cdr3_length: 15; v_call: TRBV5-4; j_call: TRBJ2-5; clone_size: .; d_call: TRBD2; cdr3_nt: TGTGCCAGCAGCCTGACTAGCGGGAGGCGGGAGACCCAGTACTTC; cdr3_aa: CASSLTSGRRETQYF
cdr3_length: 16; v_call: TRBV5-6; j_call: TRBJ1-3; clone_size: once; d_call: .; cdr3_nt: TGTGCCAGCAGCTTGGAGGGGCTATACTCTGGAAACACCATATATTTT; cdr3_aa: CASSLEGLYSGNTIYF
cdr3_length: 14; v_call: TRBV11-2; j_call: TRBJ2-7; clone_size: .; d_call: .; cdr3_nt: TGTGCCAGCAGCAGGCAGGTGGGAGTAGACGAGCAGTACTTC; cdr3_aa: CASSRQVGVDEQYF
cdr3_length: 14; v_call: TRBV5-6; j_call: TRBJ1-2; clone_size: once; d_call: TRBD1; cdr3_nt: TGTGCCAGCATCCCGGGACAGGGTCCTTCTGGCTACACCTTC; cdr3_aa: CASIPGQGPSGYTF
cdr3_length: 14; v_call: TRBV28; j_call: TRBJ2-5; clone_size: .; d_call: .; cdr3_nt: TGTGCCAGCAGTTTCAACAGGGAAATAGAGACCCAGTACTTC; cdr3_aa: CASSFNREIETQYF
cdr3_length: 17; v_call: TRBV9; j_call: TRBJ2-2; clone_size: .; d_call: TRBD2; cdr3_nt: TGTGCCAGCAGCGTAGAGGCGACTAGCGGCCCTCGAGGGGAGCTGTTTTTT; cdr3_aa: CASSVEATSGPRGELFF
cdr3_length: 15; v_call: TRBV4-1; j_call: TRBJ2-5; clone_size: .; d_call: TRBD2; cdr3_nt: TGCGCCAGCAGCCGAATGGGACGGCGGGAGGAGACCCAGTACTTC; cdr3_aa: CASSRMGRREETQYF
cdr3_length: 15; v_call: TRBV28; j_call: TRBJ2-7; clone_size: once; d_call: TRBD2; cdr3_nt: TGTGCCAGCAGACCTGGACTAGCGGGAGGAGGGGAGCAGTACTTC; cdr3_aa: CASRPGLAGGGEQYF
cdr3_length: 14; v_call: TRBV19; j_call: TRBJ1-2; clone_size: .; d_call: .; cdr3_nt: TGTGCCAGTAGCGAGACAGGTACCTGGTTTGGCTACACCTTC; cdr3_aa: CASSETGTWFGYTF
cdr3_length: 15; v_call: TRBV5-4; j_call: TRBJ2-1; clone_size: .; d_call: TRBD2; cdr3_nt: TGTGCCAGCAGCGCCACTAGCGGGGGTTACAATGAGCAGTTCTTC; cdr3_aa: CASSATSGGYNEQFF
cdr3_length: 17; v_call: TRBV7-6; j_call: TRBJ2-1; clone_size: .; d_call: TRBD2; cdr3_nt: TGTGCCAGCAGCTTGAGGATAGCGGGGCCCGCCTACAATGAGCAGTTCTTC; cdr3_aa: CASSLRIAGPAYNEQFF
cdr3_length: 16; v_call: TRBV6-4; j_call: TRBJ2-2; clone_size: .; d_call: TRBD2; cdr3_nt: TGTGCCAGCAGTGACACTAGCGGTGCGAACACCGGGGAGCTGTTTTTT; cdr3_aa: CASSDTSGANTGELFF
cdr3_length: 15; v_call: TRBV5-8; j_call: TRBJ1-5; clone_size: .; d_call: .; cdr3_nt: TGTGCCAGCAGCTTAGATACAGGGCACGGGCAGCCCCAGCATTTT; cdr3_aa: CASSLDTGHGQPQHF
cdr3_length: 17; v_call: TRBV2; j_call: TRBJ1-5; clone_size: .; d_call: TRBD1; cdr3_nt: TGTGCCAGCAGCACAGGACAGGGTCGAAGTGGCAATCAGCCCCAGCATTTT; cdr3_aa: CASSTGQGRSGNQPQHF
cdr3_length: 14; v_call: TRBV29-1; j_call: TRBJ2-1; clone_size: .; d_call: .; cdr3_nt: TGCAGCGTTGATGTCGCAGGGATAGGCAATGAGCAGTTCTTC; cdr3_aa: CSVDVAGIGNEQFF
cdr3_length: 16; v_call: TRBV4-1; j_call: TRBJ2-3; clone_size: .; d_call: .; cdr3_nt: TGCGCCAGCAGCCCCCTAGGGGCACCCCGCACAGATACGCAGTATTTT; cdr3_aa: CASSPLGAPRTDTQYF
cdr3_length: 10; v_call: TRBV20-1; j_call: TRBJ2-7; clone_size: .; d_call: .; cdr3_nt: TGCAGTGCTACGCGGGACGAGCAGTACTTC; cdr3_aa: CSATRDEQYF
cdr3_length: 15; v_call: TRBV11-2; j_call: TRBJ2-6; clone_size: .; d_call: .; cdr3_nt: TGTGCCAGCAGCCCTAGGAGCTCTGGGGCCAACGTCCTGACTTTC; cdr3_aa: CASSPRSSGANVLTF
cdr3_length: 14; v_call: TRBV9; j_call: TRBJ2-5; clone_size: .; d_call: TRBD2; cdr3_nt: TGTGCCAGCAGCGCCGGGACTAGCTATCAGGCCCAGTACTTC; cdr3_aa: CASSAGTSYQAQYF
cdr3_length: 15; v_call: TRBV4-2; j_call: TRBJ2-7; clone_size: .; d_call: TRBD2; cdr3_nt: TGTGCCAGCAGCCCCCGGACTAGCGGATACTACGAGCAGTACTTC; cdr3_aa: CASSPRTSGYYEQYF
cdr3_length: 15; v_call: TRBV10-1; j_call: TRBJ2-1; clone_size: .; d_call: TRBD1; cdr3_nt: TGCGCCAGCAGTGAGGACAGGGAAAACCCAAATGAGCAGTTCTTC; cdr3_aa: CASSEDRENPNEQFF
cdr3_length: 13; v_call: TRBV5-8; j_call: TRBJ2-5; clone_size: .; d_call: TRBD1; cdr3_nt: TGTGCCAGCATATTCGACAGGGGGGAGACCCAGTACTTC; cdr3_aa: CASIFDRGETQYF
cdr3_length: 17; v_call: TRBV5-1; j_call: TRBJ2-7; clone_size: .; d_call: .; cdr3_nt: TGCGCCAGCAGCTTGGGGGGCGGCGGGATCAAGAGGTACGAGCAGTACTTC; cdr3_aa: CASSLGGGGIKRYEQYF
cdr3_length: 17; v_call: TRBV28; j_call: TRBJ2-4; clone_size: .; d_call: TRBD1; cdr3_nt: TGTGCCAGCAGTTCCCCGGGACAGGGGATTGATGGAAACATTCAGTACTTC; cdr3_aa: CASSSPGQGIDGNIQYF
cdr3_length: 11; v_call: TRBV9; j_call: TRBJ2-5; clone_size: once; d_call: .; cdr3_nt: TGTGCCAGCGAGGCGGAGGAGACCCAGTACTTC; cdr3_aa: CASEAEETQYF
cdr3_length: 13; v_call: TRBV27; j_call: TRBJ1-4; clone_size: .; d_call: .; cdr3_nt: TGTGCCAGCAGTATTGGGGTCGTAGGGGAACTGTTTTTT; cdr3_aa: CASSIGVVGELFF
cdr3_length: 12; v_call: TRBV21-1; j_call: TRBJ2-7; clone_size: .; d_call: .; cdr3_nt: TGTGCCAGCAGCAACCACTTGGACGAGCAGTACTTC; cdr3_aa: CASSNHLDEQYF
cdr3_length: 12; v_call: TRBV6-5; j_call: TRBJ2-5; clone_size: .; d_call: .; cdr3_nt: TGTGCCAGCACCCAGGGGCAAGAGACCCAGTACTTC; cdr3_aa: CASTQGQETQYF
cdr3_length: 12; v_call: TRBV2; j_call: TRBJ2-7; clone_size: .; d_call: .; cdr3_nt: TGTGCCAGCACTACACGGGACTACGAGCAGTACTTC; cdr3_aa: CASTTRDYEQYF